The T cell receptor (beta chain) described here comes from a study of glioma-infiltrating T cells. Amplification of TCR alpha and beta CDR3 regions from RNA used iRepertoire nested multiplex PCR. Tissue mRNA or PBMC total RNA, 100-400 ng, went into one-step reverse transcription and amplification. TCRdb re-derived calls from the multiplex PCR reads in MiXCR, one entry per CDR3 protein. Seen here are around 43,000 distinct CDR3 sequences, around 20% observed once, and the top ten hold around 6.3%. Whole-study findings and limits: Very few CDR3 sequences were shared between tissue and blood. Non-neoplastic patients had below-expected tissue-blood divergence, while all gliomas exceeded expectation.

This clonotype was observed many times. The target antigen is unknown. Sequencing was performed on glioma tissue, nonneoplastic brain tissue, or PBMCs (not recorded which). The TCR sequence derives from a human donor with low-grade glioma or glioblastoma, undergoing nonglioma brain surgery, or in good health (not recorded which).

CDR3 sequence (DNA): TGTGCCACCAGCAGAGATCGACTAGCGGAAGAAGTGACGGGCCAAGAGACCCAGTACTTC. It yields the protein CATSRDRLAEEVTGQETQYF. The chain is built from TRBV15 and TRBJ2-5; 9 nucleotides line up with TRBD2. CDR1 LNHNV and CDR2 YYDKDF come from the germline V gene (reference sequence). The CDR3 is 20 amino acids. V lost 0 bases and J lost 1; bases outside the gene matches: 15.